What follows describes a single TCR beta chain. This clone was seen a handful of times. The clone's antigen remains unknown. One base away there is no much larger clone; base qualities are not given. Taken from cysteine to phenylalanine, the CDR3 has 15 residues. The DNA shown is the 45-base CDR3, in frame from base 1. Compared with germline, V lacks 3 bases and J lacks 2 bases; bases without a gene match: 7. CDR1 SGHVS and CDR2 FQNEAQ were looked up in the germline V gene. The data are from a study of beta chain features in type 1 diabetes listed by TCRdb under 2018. Context from the whole study: No differences in mean age, gender distribution, total cell number or subset yield were found between patients and healthy donors. A total of roughly 100 million sorted cells were examined across all samples, and RNA yield correlated strongly with the number of cells per subset. The study compared the TCRB repertoires of sorted circulating CD4+ T cell subsets in recently diagnosed type 1 diabetes patients with those in matched healthy donors. Regulatory and stem cell-like memory subsets were obtained from only 8 patients and roughly 8 healthy donors, while naive and central memory subsets were obtained from all 30 or so donors.

The entire amount of isolated RNA was reverse transcribed using the High Capacity cDNA Reverse Transcription Kit, so the sequenced TCRB transcripts were expressed ones. Deep immunoSEQ sequencing was performed on naive, central memory and regulatory T cell samples, with an average of around 3.4 million total reads per sample. After sorted cells were lysed in RLT buffer, RNA was extracted with DNase-treated RNeasy Micro or Mini kits, with the choice depending on cell number. Each cell subset was processed separately to prevent cross-contamination, with patient and healthy donor samples processed together. TCRB sequences were amplified from cDNA with the immunoSEQ multiplex PCR, producing 87-bp fragments spanning the CDR3 region. Amplicons were sequenced on the Illumina HiSeq platform. As for the authors' bioinformatics: Synthetic template baselines were used to correct PCR bias computationally, reads within Hamming distance 2 were collapsed together, and singletons that could not be merged were discarded. Reads were aligned against IMGT so that V, D and J genes, CDR3 length and insertions or deletions at six rearrangement sites could be assigned. Within each subset, clonotype counts were normalized to sorted cell number, after which true diversity and Gini coefficients were computed with the tcR R package. The overlap coefficient, calculated on TCRB nucleotide sequences, was used to measure repertoire sharing. Out-of-frame TCRB sequences from naive cells were analyzed to stand in for the pre-selection repertoire. The source is immuneACCESS, and TCRdb retained only in-frame sequences with V and J called. Part of the clones is not carried over; for the studies checked, unresolved V genes explain less than half of this, and the remainder is unexplained. That table furnishes V, J and clone size, whereas the DNA furnished D and trimming. The sample table lists approximately 600,000 clones, under 15% of them with a count of one. Roughly 0.12% of the sample is in the top ten clones.

A single peripheral blood draw of roughly 0.11 L on average was collected from each donor into heparinised tubes. Using a panel that included CD45RO, CCR7, CD25, CD127, CD95 and CD27, naive, central memory, regulatory and stem cell-like memory CD4+ T cells were sorted on a BD FACSAria II. Purity was above 95% for every sorted population. PBMCs were isolated immediately by Lymphoprep density gradient centrifugation and stained directly without culture. To minimize batch effects, samples were stained and sorted in pairs, one healthy donor with one patient per experiment. The paper as a whole reports these results and caveats: HLA sub-analyses involved small numbers of individuals, so any influence of HLA type on TCRB rearrangement remained unresolved. The naive, central memory and regulatory TCRB repertoires appeared to resemble one another more closely among patients than among healthy donors. Because cDNA was sequenced instead of genomic DNA, activated cells with high expression could be over-represented, although the groups did not differ in activation or CD3 levels. Shorter templates might have been favored by PCR, but patient and control samples were amplified and corrected together, so both groups would have been affected equally by any skew. Fewer insertions and more nucleotide deletions at VDJ recombination sites were observed in patients with type 1 diabetes, implying thymic rearrangement abnormalities. In all four CD4+ subsets, TCRB CDR3 length was moderately but significantly shorter in type 1 diabetes patients.

The sequence was collected from a man aged 25 to 40 with type 1 diabetes. This chain joins TRBV7-8 to TRBJ2-7, with 7 bases matching TRBD2. What was sequenced was naive CD4+ T cells from blood. Sample cell subset or site, as interpreted from the label and publication: true naive CD4+ T cells. The DNA reads as follows: TGTGCCAGCAGCTTGGTCGGGAGGTCAGCCTACGAGCAGTACTTC. It encodes CASSLVGRSAYEQYF.